This T cell receptor (beta chain) was obtained from a study of regulatory T cells in long-lasting Graves disease. The sample holds a few counts of this clonotype. Libraries of TCR beta came from iRepertoire HTBI primers plus Arm-PCR of CDR3 regions. MiXCR, applied by TCRdb to the multiplex PCR reads, yields one record per CDR3 protein. In the table there are some 350,000 distinct CDR3 sequences, around 16% of which are singletons. The sample's time point: newly diagnosed GD, antithyroid drugs for less than 3 months. PBMCs were the source of the RNA used for TCR sequencing. J lost 7 bases, V lost 5 bases, and 7 bases had no gene match. CDR1 SQVTM and CDR2 ANQGSEA come from the germline V gene. The CDR3 has 14 amino acids. The same specimen was also included in a second study, on T cells in Graves' hyperthyroidism and ophthalmopathy. This second report adds: The study used the HTBI primer set for a first-round RT-PCR of the TCR CDR3. For ophthalmopathy, model prediction preceded onset by a median about 6.4 months.

The receptor comes from a young woman with Graves disease. The sequenced sample was peripheral blood mononuclear cells (PBMCs), obtained at new diagnosis, from a patient treated with antithyroid drugs. The V gene is TRBV29-1, the J gene TRBJ2-1; TRBD2 matches 11 bases. DNA for the CDR3: TGCAGCGTTTCCCCTAGCGGGGGGCGGAATGAGCAGTTCTTC. Amino acids: CSVSPSGGRNEQFF.